The entry below gives a single TCR beta chain sequence along with its context. Repertoires were generated with immunoSEQ multiplex PCR, while TCRdb's copy carries only in-frame clones and drops some. This table has about 120,000 clones, over 75% appearing once. This CDR3 contains 16 residues. CDR1 is LNHDA, CDR2 SQIVND, per germline (reference sequence). The V and J ends lost 9 bases and 1 base respectively, with 21 bases between them. The data belong to a study of blood T cell repertoires in COVID-19. The chain recombines TRBV19 with TRBJ2-5, with a tentative D call TRBD2 (6 bases). The source material was peripheral blood. The clonotype comes from a man in his 70s with active or convalescent COVID-19. The CDR3 protein is CASRRGESQPQETQYF. The CDR3, as DNA: TGTGCCAGCAGGAGGGGAGAATCTCAGCCCCAAGAGACCCAGTACTTC.